This T cell receptor beta chain was identified in a study of tumor and adjacent non-tumor tissue in lung cancer. Across the whole study: Samples averaged approximately 4.2 million productive TCRbeta reads each. Study outcomes and limitations: Compared with tumor, normal lung showed significantly lower TCR diversity.

TCRbeta libraries were built with three rounds of nested PCR, modified from ARM-PCR. From the multiplex PCR reads, TCRdb called clonotypes with MiXCR, one entry per CDR3 protein. The table shows 80,000 or so distinct CDR3 sequences, with approximately 80% occurring only once. RNA was extracted from bulk tissue without any cell sorting. Distant lung tissue was collected more than 3 cm away from the tumor edge. CDR3 size: 12 residues. Germline-derived CDR1 and CDR2 are SGHVS and FQNEAQ. Turning to this clonotype: Antigen specificity is unknown. A much larger clone differs from this one at a single base, so this may be a read error.

This sequence was found in a man aged 55 to 69 with non-small cell lung cancer. The chain carries TRBV7-8 and TRBJ2-3; D is uncertain. Specimen: distant non-tumor lung tissue. The CDR3 DNA reads as TGTGCCAGCAGCTATAGCACATATACGCAGTATTTT. Protein: CASSYSTYTQYF.